The next 24 T cell receptor beta chains were all read from a single sample in a study of vaccination effects on CD4 cells after COVID-19. Before sequencing took place, the ViraFEST assay used viral peptide pools to expand antigen-specific CD4+ T cells. Culture proceeded for roughly ten days, and CD4+ T cells were then isolated. According to PCR results, the person was infected with SARS-CoV-2 between March and December 2020. Subjects were given two BNT162b2 or mRNA-1273 vaccine doses. Their target antigens are unknown. Clones were sequenced by immunoSEQ multiplex PCR, and TCRdb holds only the in-frame ones, with some missing. The repertoire includes 14,000 or so clones, roughly 80% of them detected once, and about 28% sits in the top ten. The sequencing here drew on CD4+ T cells from PBMCs cultured with HCoV-NL63 spike peptides, taken after COVID-19 vaccination. The origin of the receptors is a human donor who had a prior SARS-CoV-2 infection.

The chain employs TRBV28 and TRBJ2-7, with D unclear. CDR3 length equals 11 residues. Trimming removed 6 bases at V and 3 bases at J, with 6 bases between. Looked up from germline, CDR1 is MDHEN and CDR2 is SYDVKM. The CDR3 DNA reads as TGTGCCAGCAGCTCCGTCTACGAGCAGTACTTC. Translating gives CASSSVYEQYF.

V usage is TRBV6-6 and J usage is TRBJ2-2; 7 positions match TRBD1. The CDR3 loop spans 15 amino acids. V trimming: 2 bases; J trimming: 3 bases; junction bases outside the gene matches: 3. Germline lookup yields CDR1 MNHNY and CDR2 SVGAGI (reference sequence). The CDR3 loop is CASSYGQGDTGELFF. The CDR3, as DNA: TGTGCCAGCAGTTACGGCCAGGGGGACACCGGGGAGCTGTTTTTT.

The genes are TRBV2 and TRBJ1-1, with D possibly being TRBD1 (6 bases). Germline CDR1 and CDR2: SNHLY and FYNNEI. Between the trimmed V and J ends, which lost 8 bases and 4 bases, there was a span of 14 bases. This CDR3 comprises 13 residues. The CDR3 region is CASEPGGGTEAFF. CDR3 sequence (DNA): TGTGCCAGCGAGCCCGGAGGGGGCACTGAAGCTTTCTTT.

The rearrangement joins TRBV2 to TRBJ2-4; 10 bases are shared with TRBD1. The germline V gene has CDR1 SNHLY and CDR2 FYNNEI. V lost 5 bases to trimming and J lost 6 bases; unmatched junction nucleotides: 10. The CDR3 contains 16 residues. The CDR3 nucleotides read TGTGCCAGCAGTCGACAGGGGGCGGCGGTCGGAAACATTCAGTACTTC. This sequence encodes CASSRQGAAVGNIQYF.

The chain joins TRBV5-6 to TRBJ2-1; D is possibly TRBD1 or TRBD2 (5 bases each). The CDR3 has 16 amino acids. V dropped 6 bases and J dropped 5 bases, with 21 bases sitting between them. The germline gives CDR1 SGHDT, CDR2 YYEEEE. The CDR3 sequence is CASTRDSGRINNEQFF. As DNA, the CDR3 is TGTGCCAGCACCAGGGATTCTGGGAGAATCAACAATGAGCAGTTCTTC.

The J gene is TRBJ2-3, the V gene TRBV7-2, with 9 bases lining up with TRBD2. V gave up 3 bases and J gave up 6 bases; unmatched junction bases: 7. Germline CDR1 SGHTA, CDR2 FQGNSA. The CDR3 is 15 amino acids. CDR3 DNA: TGTGCCAGCAGCTTTCCTAGCGGGGAGTGGGATACGCAGTATTTT. Translation gives CASSFPSGEWDTQYF.

This clone was observed a handful of times. The chain links TRBV2 to TRBJ1-4, with D unresolved. V was cut by 4 bases and J by 0 bases, with 9 bases left in between. In germline, CDR1 is SNHLY, CDR2 FYNNEI. The CDR3 totals 15 residues. CDR3 in DNA: TGTGCCAGCAGTGGTTTTGTCGCAACTAATGAAAAACTGTTTTTT. Translation gives CASSGFVATNEKLFF.

The V gene is TRBV19, the J gene TRBJ2-7, with TRBD2 matching over 8 bases. Germline trimming cut 6 bases from V and 5 bases from J; bases unmatched to any gene: 9. Germline loops: CDR1 LNHDA, CDR2 SQIVND (reference sequence). This CDR3 has 14 residues. In DNA, the CDR3 is TGTGCCAGTAGCGGGAGGGCTATCGGGGACGAGCAGTACTTC. Amino acid sequence: CASSGRAIGDEQYF.

A single count supports this clone. The chain has TRBV3-1 (or the pseudogene TRBV3-2) and TRBJ2-3; D remains unclear. Germline V gene data show CDR1 as LGHDT and CDR2 as YNNKEL (reference sequence). Trimming shortened V by 4 bases and J by 1 base, and 9 bases separated the two germline ends. This CDR3 is 14 amino acids long. CDR3 protein: CASSPSGGTDTQYF. The CDR3 DNA follows: TGTGCCAGCAGCCCTTCCGGAGGCACAGATACGCAGTATTTT.

The V and J genes are TRBV4-2 and TRBJ2-1, with 9 nucleotides matching TRBD1. Germline CDR1 and CDR2: LGHNA and YNFKEQ. This CDR3 spans 17 amino acids. Trimming took 4 bases from V and 5 from J; bases not matched to a gene: 12. The CDR3 region has the DNA TGTGCCAGCAGCCGGGGACAGGGTCTATACCTAGACAATGAGCAGTTCTTC. Translating it yields CASSRGQGLYLDNEQFF.

The V gene is TRBV2, the J gene TRBJ2-7; 9 bases line up with TRBD1. CDR1 and CDR2 (germline): SNHLY, FYNNEI. V shed 7 bases and J 2 bases; nucleotides not matched to a gene: 9. CDR3 length: 15 residues. The CDR3 coding sequence is TGTGCCAGCAATCTCGGGACAGGGTACCCCTACGAGCAGTACTTC. Translated: CASNLGTGYPYEQYF.

The table lists this clone with a count of one. V is TRBV11-2 and J is TRBJ2-1; 14 bases are shared with TRBD2. CDR1 and CDR2 from the germline V gene are SGHAT and FQNNGV. The CDR3 totals 17 residues. Trimming cost V 1 base and J 8 bases; bases outside gene matches: 7. The CDR3 nucleotides are TGTGCCAGCAGCTTAGGACTAGCGGGAGGGCCTAACTATGAGCAGTTCTTC. It specifies CASSLGLAGGPNYEQFF.

V is TRBV19 and J is TRBJ2-4; a possible D gene is TRBD1 (5 bases). V was pared by 3 bases and J by 8 bases, with 11 bases between. Looked up from germline, CDR1 is LNHDA and CDR2 is SQIVND (reference sequence). The CDR3 consists of 13 residues. CDR3 sequence (DNA): TGTGCCAGTAGTATTGGCAGGGCTGACATTCAGTACTTC. Its protein is CASSIGRADIQYF.

The V call is TRBV11-2, the J call TRBJ2-7, with 8 bases fitting TRBD1. J gave up 2 bases and V 5 bases, and 17 bases lay outside the gene matches. The CDR3 is 18 residues long. The germline V gene encodes CDR1 SGHAT and CDR2 FQNNGV. The chain's CDR3 is CASSPVNRDRSRPYEQYF. As DNA, the CDR3 is TGTGCCAGCAGCCCCGTCAACCGGGACAGGTCTAGGCCCTACGAGCAGTACTTC.

The chain joins TRBV19 to TRBJ2-4, with 9 bases lining up with TRBD2. V lost 8 bases and J lost 1; bases outside the gene matches: 12. This CDR3 comprises 17 residues. Germline loops: CDR1 LNHDA, CDR2 SQIVND (reference sequence). The CDR3 region has the DNA TGTGCCAGTGATAGCGGGAGAGGGGTAGGGGCCAAAAACATTCAGTACTTC. The encoded protein is CASDSGRGVGAKNIQYF.

Concerning this clone: The junction departs from the called germline gene at one end, perhaps through a read error. The chain is built from TRBV7-7 and TRBJ1-3, with a weak D call TRBD1 (6 bases). This CDR3 contains 13 residues. CDR1 is SSHAT, CDR2 FNYEAQ, per germline (reference sequence). DNA of the CDR3: TGTGCTAGCAGCAGTGACAGGATGGGCACCATATATTTT. Translated: CASSSDRMGTIYF.

The chain is built from TRBV2 and TRBJ2-6, with D perhaps assigned TRBD1 or TRBD2 (5 bases each). Trimming pared 2 bases from V and 6 bases from J, leaving 11 bases between. Per germline, CDR1 SNHLY and CDR2 FYNNEI. The CDR3 contains 15 residues. DNA of the CDR3: TGTGCCAGCAGTGAACGGGGACGCGCGGCCAACGTCCTGACTTTC. Amino acids: CASSERGRAANVLTF.

Here the CDR3 DNA reads TGCGCCAGCAGCCAATTCTCGGGACAGTACACCGGGGAGCTGTTTTTT. It specifies CASSQFSGQYTGELFF. The chain is built from TRBV4-1 and TRBJ2-2; the match to TRBD1 covers 7 bases. CDR1 and CDR2 (germline): MGHRA, YSYEKL. This CDR3 is 16 amino acids long. Trimming removed 2 bases from V and 3 bases from J; junction bases left unmatched: 6.

This clone turned up a few times. The chain carries TRBV5-8 and TRBJ2-3; 8 bases match TRBD1. V shed 0 bases and J 3 bases; nucleotides not matched to a gene: 0. Germline-derived CDR1 and CDR2 are SGHTS and YDEGEE. There are 14 residues in the CDR3. In nucleotides, the CDR3 is TGTGCCAGCAGCTTGGACAGGGGGACAGATACGCAGTATTTT. Amino acid sequence: CASSLDRGTDTQYF. The whole variable domain, filled in from reference TRBV5-8 and TRBJ2-3, reads EAGVTQSPTHLIKTRGQQATLRCSPISGHTSVYWYQQALGLGLQFLLWYDEGEERNRGNFPPRFSGRQFPNYSSELNVNALELEDSALYLCASSLDRGTDTQYFGPGTRLTVL.

This chain connects TRBV11-1 to TRBJ2-3; a possible D gene is TRBD2 (6 bases). The germline CDR1 and CDR2 sequences are SGHAT and FQDESV (reference sequence). The CDR3 loop spans 16 amino acids. V gave up 1 base and J gave up 0 bases, with 11 bases separating them. The CDR3 sequence is CASSLGLAVSTDTQYF. The CDR3 nucleotides are TGTGCCAGCAGCTTAGGATTAGCGGTTAGCACAGATACGCAGTATTTT.

This sequence joins TRBV30 and TRBJ2-5, with a tentative D call TRBD2 (7 bases). The CDR3 is 14 residues long. V dropped 2 bases and J dropped 5 bases, with 15 bases sitting between them. Germline loops: CDR1 GTSNPN, CDR2 SVGIG (reference sequence). The CDR3 DNA reads TGTGCCTGGAGTAACAAAGGGGGAGGGGAGACCCAGTACTTC. The encoded protein is CAWSNKGGGETQYF.

This chain joins TRBV6-5 and TRBJ2-7; perhaps TRBD2 as D (5 bases). In germline, CDR1 is MNHEY, CDR2 SVGAGI. Trimming pared 9 bases from V and 3 bases from J, leaving 15 bases between. The CDR3 has 13 amino acids. The CDR3, as DNA: TGTGCCAGTACTACCCCCGGGGACTACGAGCAGTACTTC. Amino acids: CASTTPGDYEQYF.

The chain's CDR3 is CASSQRTVTGELFF. CDR3 nucleotides: TGTGCCAGCAGCCAACGGACAGTCACCGGGGAGCTGTTTTTT. The genes are TRBV4-2 and TRBJ2-2; D is possibly TRBD1 (6 bases). Trimming left V 2 bases short and J 4 bases short, with 8 bases between. The CDR3 contains 14 residues. Germline values: CDR1 LGHNA, CDR2 YNFKEQ.

The chain links TRBV2 to TRBJ2-7; 7 nucleotides line up with TRBD1. CDR1 is SNHLY and CDR2 is FYNNEI in the germline V gene. This CDR3 contains 14 residues. Trimming took 7 bases from V and 1 from J; bases not matched to a gene: 7. CDR3 amino acids: CASIMAGGSYEQYF. The CDR3 DNA reads as TGTGCCAGCATTATGGCAGGGGGTTCCTACGAGCAGTACTTC. The full variable domain, completed using reference TRBV2 and TRBJ2-7, is EPEVTQTPSHQVTQMGQEVILRCVPISNHLYFYWYRQILGQKVEFLVSFYNNEISEKSEIFDDQFSVERPDGSNFTLKIRSTKLEDSAMYFCASIMAGGSYEQYFGPGTRLTVT.